This section outlines one T cell receptor beta chain sequence together with its context. These data originate in a study of technical replicates of blood from a handful of donors. The data were produced by immunoSEQ multiplex PCR, yet TCRdb's version contains in-frame clones alone and is incomplete. Of some 49,000 clones in the sample, 92% were seen once. This CDR3 spans 18 amino acids. Germline assignment: CDR1 SQVTM and CDR2 ANQGSEA. V dropped 2 bases and J dropped 5; count of bases not matched to a gene: 20. The source material was PBMCs. The clonotype was recovered from a human donor in good health. Some clones in this sample may be carry-over from other donors' samples. J is TRBJ2-7 and V is TRBV29-1; 8 bases agree with TRBD2. CDR3 in amino acids: CSVELPEAGGNLVNEQYF. CDR3 in DNA: TGCAGCGTTGAACTACCGGAGGCGGGAGGTAACCTTGTGAACGAGCAGTACTTC.